The entry below gives a single TCR beta chain sequence along with its context. The entry originates in a study of control samples from healthy donors and cancer patients. The CDR3 extends over 14 amino acids. Germline lookup yields CDR1 LGHNA and CDR2 YNFKEQ. The V gene lost 0 bases and the J gene lost 6 bases, with 8 bases spanning the gap. This table comes from immunoSEQ multiplex PCR, and its TCRdb copy is limited to in-frame clones, with some not included. The data show about 84,000 clones, with roughly 91% seen just once and about a sixth held by the top ten. Specimen: blood. The V gene is TRBV4-2, the J gene TRBJ1-4; D unclear. This sequence was found in a man aged 30 to 45 in good health. The CDR3 is CASSQDFGHEKLFF. The CDR3 bases are TGTGCCAGCAGCCAAGATTTCGGTCATGAAAAACTGTTTTTT.